This TCR beta chain was profiled in a study of blood T cell repertoires in COVID-19. Whole-study context: PBMCs, B-cell-depleted T cells, or T cells provided the cDNA or gDNA that made up the material.

The germline V and J ends were trimmed by 0 bases and 3 bases, with 7 bases remaining between them. The CDR3 extends over 14 amino acids. The germline V gene has CDR1 SGDLS and CDR2 YYNGEE. Profiling relied on immunoSEQ multiplex PCR, and the TCRdb table lists in-frame clones only, not all of them. The repertoire consists of roughly 190,000 clones, with approximately 84% occurring once and the leading ten covering about 5.1%. Sequencing used peripheral blood. The chain links TRBV9 to TRBJ1-3, with D unclear. The clonotype was recovered from a woman between 65 and 79 years old with active or convalescent COVID-19. Written as DNA, the CDR3 is TGTGCCAGCAGCGTAGAGGCAGGTGGAAACACCATATATTTT. This sequence encodes CASSVEAGGNTIYF.